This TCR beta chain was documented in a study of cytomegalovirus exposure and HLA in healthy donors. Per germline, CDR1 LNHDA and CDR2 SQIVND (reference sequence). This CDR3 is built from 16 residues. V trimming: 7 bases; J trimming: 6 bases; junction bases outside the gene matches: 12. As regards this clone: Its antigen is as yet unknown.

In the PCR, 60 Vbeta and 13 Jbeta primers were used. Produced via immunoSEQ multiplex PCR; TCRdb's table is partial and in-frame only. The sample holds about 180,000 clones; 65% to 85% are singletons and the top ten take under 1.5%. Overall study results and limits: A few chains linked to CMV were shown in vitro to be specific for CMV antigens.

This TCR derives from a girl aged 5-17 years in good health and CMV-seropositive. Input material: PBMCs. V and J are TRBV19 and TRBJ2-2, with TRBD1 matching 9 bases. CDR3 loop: CASNKGQGKPPGELFF. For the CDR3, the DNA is TGTGCCAGTAACAAGGGACAGGGTAAACCCCCCGGGGAGCTGTTTTTT.